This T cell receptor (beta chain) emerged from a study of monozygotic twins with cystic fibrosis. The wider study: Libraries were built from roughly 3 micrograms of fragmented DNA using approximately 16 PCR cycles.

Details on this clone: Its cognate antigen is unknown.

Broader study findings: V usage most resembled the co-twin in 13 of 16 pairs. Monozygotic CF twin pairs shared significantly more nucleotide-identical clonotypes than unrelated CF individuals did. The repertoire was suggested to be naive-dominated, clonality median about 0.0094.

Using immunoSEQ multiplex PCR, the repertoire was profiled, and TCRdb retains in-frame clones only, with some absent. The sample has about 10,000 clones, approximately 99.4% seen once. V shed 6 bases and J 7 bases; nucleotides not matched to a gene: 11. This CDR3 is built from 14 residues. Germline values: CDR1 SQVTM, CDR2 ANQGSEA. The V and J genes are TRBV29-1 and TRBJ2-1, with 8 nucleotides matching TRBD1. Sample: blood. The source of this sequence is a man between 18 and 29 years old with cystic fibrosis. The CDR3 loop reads CSVLKGQGKNEQFF. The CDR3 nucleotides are TGCAGCGTCCTCAAAGGACAGGGTAAGAATGAGCAGTTCTTC.